The 18 T cell receptor beta chains presented below share a single source sample, sequenced in a study of blood T cell repertoires in COVID-19. Here immunoSEQ multiplex PCR was the method, and the copy in TCRdb shows in-frame clones only, minus some. The table includes roughly 140,000 clones, around 80% detected once. Sample: PBMCs or T cells enriched from blood (not recorded which). Receptors originate from a woman younger than 30 who had been exposed to COVID-19.

The chain combines TRBV27 with TRBJ2-1; D unresolved. Per germline, CDR1 MNHEY and CDR2 SMNVEV (reference sequence). Trimming took 4 bases from V and 2 from J, leaving 12 bases between them. This CDR3 comprises 15 residues. The CDR3 DNA reads TGTGCCAGCAGTTCGATGAAGCTGACCTACAATGAGCAGTTCTTC. It specifies CASSSMKLTYNEQFF.

The chain has TRBV5-1 and TRBJ2-1; D not resolved. Germline V gene sequence: CDR1 SGHRS, CDR2 YFSETQ. The CDR3 runs to 15 residues. Trimming shortened V by 0 bases and J by 2 bases, and 9 bases separated the two germline ends. The CDR3 loop reads CASSLASEAYNEQFF. The CDR3 DNA is TGCGCCAGCAGCTTGGCGTCTGAGGCCTACAATGAGCAGTTCTTC.

This rearrangement joins TRBV5-8 to TRBJ2-3; tentatively, D is TRBD2 (6 bases). Germline V lookup: CDR1 SGHTS, CDR2 YDEGEE. The CDR3 is 16 residues long. The V gene lost 0 bases and the J gene lost 1 base, with 12 bases spanning the gap. CDR3 sequence (DNA): TGTGCCAGCAGCTTGGCCGGGGGATTTGGCACAGATACGCAGTATTTT. Translated, it gives CASSLAGGFGTDTQYF.

The gene calls are TRBV29-1 and TRBJ1-2; D perhaps matches TRBD1 (6 bases). The CDR3 is made up of 12 amino acids. CDR1 is SQVTM and CDR2 is ANQGSEA in the germline V gene. Trimming shortened V by 0 bases and J by 8 bases, and 10 bases separated the two germline ends. This CDR3 reads CSVEEDRPGYTF. CDR3 coding DNA: TGCAGCGTTGAAGAAGACAGGCCCGGCTACACCTTC.

This chain uses TRBV27 with TRBJ2-5; TRBD1 matches at 8 bases. Germline trimming cut 5 bases from V and 2 bases from J; bases unmatched to any gene: 7. Looked up from germline, CDR1 is MNHEY and CDR2 is SMNVEV (reference sequence). The CDR3 sequence is 15 residues long. In DNA, the CDR3 is TGTGCCAGCAGTAGATACCGGGACAGGCAAGAGACCCAGTACTTC. Its translation: CASSRYRDRQETQYF.

The genes are TRBV28 and TRBJ2-7, with D possibly TRBD2 on 5 matching bases. The germline gives CDR1 MDHEN, CDR2 SYDVKM. The V end lost 5 bases, the J end lost 4 bases, and 27 bases lay between the germline ends. CDR3 size: 18 residues. CDR3 sequence: CASSPRLGPTRVNYEQYF. Written as DNA, the CDR3 is TGTGCCAGCAGTCCGAGACTCGGACCCACGAGGGTGAATTACGAGCAGTACTTC.

The count of this clone is one. J is TRBJ2-5 and V is TRBV30, with D possibly being TRBD2 (5 bases). Trimming stripped 3 bases from V and 4 bases from J, with 12 bases between. CDR1 and CDR2 (germline): GTSNPN, SVGIG (reference sequence). The CDR3 has 13 residues. Here the CDR3 reads CAWSGKLGETQYF. CDR3 DNA: TGTGCCTGGAGCGGGAAGCTGGGAGAGACCCAGTACTTC.

The chain combines TRBV30 with TRBJ2-1; 11 bases align to TRBD2. Per the germline V gene, CDR1 is GTSNPN and CDR2 is SVGIG (reference sequence). The CDR3 consists of 12 residues. V lost 7 bases and J lost 9; bases outside the gene matches: 5. CDR3 sequence (DNA): TGTGCCTATACTAGCGGGAGATTTGAGCAGTTCTTC. This gives the protein CAYTSGRFEQFF.

The V call is TRBV19, the J call TRBJ2-2; 13 bases are a match to TRBD2. J lost 7 bases, V lost 3 bases, and 5 bases had no gene match. CDR1 is LNHDA and CDR2 is SQIVND in the germline V gene (reference sequence). This CDR3 has 16 amino acids. CDR3 DNA: TGTGCCAGTAGTATCGTGAGACTAGCGGGAGGCGGGGAGCTGTTTTTT. It specifies CASSIVRLAGGGELFF.

This clone was observed once. J is TRBJ2-7 and V is TRBV2; D may be TRBD1 (6 bases). Between the trimmed V and J ends, which lost 7 bases and 4 bases, there was a span of 11 bases. The CDR3 has 12 residues. The germline gives CDR1 SNHLY, CDR2 FYNNEI. The CDR3 reads CASKLTGYEQYF. CDR3 nucleotide sequence: TGTGCCAGCAAGCTAACAGGGTACGAGCAGTACTTC.

The genes are TRBV4-3 and TRBJ1-3, with D perhaps TRBD1 (6 bases). Trimming stripped 3 bases from V and 4 bases from J, with 13 bases between. From germline, CDR1 is LGHNA and CDR2 YSLEER. The CDR3 loop spans 15 amino acids. CDR3 protein: CASSQGDRTGNTIYF. CDR3 DNA sequence: TGCGCCAGCAGCCAGGGAGACAGGACGGGAAACACCATATATTTT.

CDR3 in amino acids: CASSQDWTGGASSGANVLTF. CDR3 bases: TGCGCCAGCAGCCAAGATTGGACGGGAGGAGCCAGCTCTGGGGCCAACGTCCTGACTTTC. The gene calls are TRBV4-3 and TRBJ2-6; 7 bases agree with TRBD2. CDR1 and CDR2 (germline): LGHNA, YSLEER. Trimming removed 0 bases from V and 0 bases from J; junction bases left unmatched: 11. This CDR3 has 20 amino acids.

This clone showed up just once. The rearrangement links TRBV25-1 to TRBJ2-5, with a possible D match to TRBD2 (5 bases). V lost 8 bases and J lost 5, with 9 bases in between. CDR3 length equals 11 residues. Per germline, CDR1 MGHDK and CDR2 SYGVNS. The DNA for the CDR3 is TGTGCCAGCCGGGGTTCGGAGACCCAGTACTTC. As protein: CASRGSETQYF.

The rearrangement joins TRBV28 to TRBJ2-7; 9 bases map to TRBD2. Germline CDR1 is MDHEN and CDR2 is SYDVKM. CDR3 length equals 13 residues. J lost 2 bases, V lost 11 bases, and 7 bases had no gene match. CDR3 region: CAGRPSGTYEQYF. The DNA for the CDR3 is TGTGCCGGTCGTCCTAGCGGGACCTACGAGCAGTACTTC. The full variable domain, completed using reference TRBV28 and TRBJ2-7, is DVKVTQSSRYLVKRTGEKVFLECVQDMDHENMFWYRQDPGLGLRLIYFSYDVKMKEKGDIPEGYSVSREKKERFSLILESASTNQTSMYLCAGRPSGTYEQYFGPGTRLTVT.

This clone was seen a single time. V is TRBV25-1 and J is TRBJ2-4; 7 bases line up with TRBD1. Per germline, CDR1 MGHDK and CDR2 SYGVNS. CDR3 length: 14 residues. V dropped 4 bases and J dropped 9; count of bases not matched to a gene: 9. As DNA, the CDR3 is TGTGCCAGCAGTGTAGGACAGGCCACGCGCATTCAGTACTTC. It yields the protein CASSVGQATRIQYF.

The chain uses TRBV6-5 and TRBJ2-7, with TRBD1 matching 7 bases. The CDR3 has 13 amino acids. CDR1 is MNHEY and CDR2 is SVGAGI in the germline V gene. Germline trimming cut 2 bases from V and 3 bases from J; bases unmatched to any gene: 1. The DNA for the CDR3 is TGTGCCAGCAGTTACCGACAGGGCTACGAGCAGTACTTC. This encodes CASSYRQGYEQYF.

The genes are TRBV28 and TRBJ2-5; the match to TRBD1 covers 8 bases. This CDR3 is built from 14 residues. V lost 5 bases to trimming and J lost 3 bases; unmatched junction nucleotides: 5. CDR1 is MDHEN and CDR2 is SYDVKM in the germline V gene. The CDR3 bases are TGTGCCAGCAGTAGGACAGGGCTGGAAGAGACCCAGTACTTC. It is translated as CASSRTGLEETQYF.

CDR3 bases: TGTGCCATCAGGCGAGCGGGATCTGACACCGGGGAGCTGTTTTTT. Translation gives CAIRRAGSDTGELFF. This sequence joins TRBV10-3 and TRBJ2-2; 7 positions agree with TRBD2. The CDR3 loop spans 15 amino acids. Germline V CDR1 and CDR2: ENHRY, SYGVKD. J gave up 3 bases and V 6 bases, and 7 bases lay outside the gene matches.